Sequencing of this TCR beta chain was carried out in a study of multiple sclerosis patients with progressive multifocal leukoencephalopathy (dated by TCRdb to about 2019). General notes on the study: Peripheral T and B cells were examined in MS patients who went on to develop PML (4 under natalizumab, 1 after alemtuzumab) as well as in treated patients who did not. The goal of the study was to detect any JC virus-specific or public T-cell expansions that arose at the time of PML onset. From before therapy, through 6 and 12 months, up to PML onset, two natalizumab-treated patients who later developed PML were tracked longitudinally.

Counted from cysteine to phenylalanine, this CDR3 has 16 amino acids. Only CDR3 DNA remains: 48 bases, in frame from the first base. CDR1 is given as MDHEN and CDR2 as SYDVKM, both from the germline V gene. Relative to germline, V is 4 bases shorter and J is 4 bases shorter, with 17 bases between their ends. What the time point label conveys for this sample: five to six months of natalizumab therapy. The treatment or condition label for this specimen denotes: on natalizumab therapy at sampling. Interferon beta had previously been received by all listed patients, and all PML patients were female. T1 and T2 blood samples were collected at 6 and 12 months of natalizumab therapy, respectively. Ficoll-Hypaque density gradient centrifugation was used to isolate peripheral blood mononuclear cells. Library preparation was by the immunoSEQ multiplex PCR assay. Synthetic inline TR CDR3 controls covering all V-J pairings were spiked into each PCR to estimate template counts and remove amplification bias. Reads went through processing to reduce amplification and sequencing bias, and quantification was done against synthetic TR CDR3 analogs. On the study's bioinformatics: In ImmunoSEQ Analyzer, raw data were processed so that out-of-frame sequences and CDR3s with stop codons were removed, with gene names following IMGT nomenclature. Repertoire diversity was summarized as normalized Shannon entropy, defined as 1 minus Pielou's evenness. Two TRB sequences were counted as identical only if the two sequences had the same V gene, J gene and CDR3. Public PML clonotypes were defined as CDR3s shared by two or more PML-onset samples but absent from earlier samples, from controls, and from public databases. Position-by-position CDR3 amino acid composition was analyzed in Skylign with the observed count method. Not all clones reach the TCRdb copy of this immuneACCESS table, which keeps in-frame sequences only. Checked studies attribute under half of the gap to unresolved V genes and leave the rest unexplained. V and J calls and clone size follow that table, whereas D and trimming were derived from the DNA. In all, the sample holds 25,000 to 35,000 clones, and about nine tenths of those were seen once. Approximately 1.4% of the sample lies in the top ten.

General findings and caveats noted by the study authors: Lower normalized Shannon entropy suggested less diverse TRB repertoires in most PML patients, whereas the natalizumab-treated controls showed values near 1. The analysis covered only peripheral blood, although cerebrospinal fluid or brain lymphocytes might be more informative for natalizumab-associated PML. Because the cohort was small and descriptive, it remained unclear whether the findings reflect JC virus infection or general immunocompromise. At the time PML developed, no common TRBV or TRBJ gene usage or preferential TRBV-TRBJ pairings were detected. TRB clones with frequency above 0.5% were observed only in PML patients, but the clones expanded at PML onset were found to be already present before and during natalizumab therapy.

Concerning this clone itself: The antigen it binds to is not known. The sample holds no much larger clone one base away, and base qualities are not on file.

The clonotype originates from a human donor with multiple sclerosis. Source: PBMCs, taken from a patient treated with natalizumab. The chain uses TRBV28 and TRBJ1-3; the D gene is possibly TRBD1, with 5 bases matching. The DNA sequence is TGTGCCAGCAGTTCCCCCCGGGACCTACCCGGAAACACCATATATTTT. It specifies CASSSPRDLPGNTIYF.